This T cell receptor (beta chain) was recorded in a study of PD-1 blockade in classical Hodgkin lymphoma. Trimming took off 4 bases at V and 2 bases at J, with 15 bases between the two ends. The length of the CDR3 is 16 residues. Germline values: CDR1 SGHVS, CDR2 FQNEAQ. Brentuximab vedotin exposure varied among the patients, all of whom had relapsed after autologous stem cell transplantation. Turning to this clone: The antigen is undetermined.

Method: immunoSEQ multiplex PCR; TCRdb's copy keeps in-frame clones and lacks some. The sample has fewer than 90,000 clones; roughly 89% are singletons. Study results and caveats: According to reports, newly diagnosed patients had lower baseline TCR diversity than healthy donors, and relapsed/refractory patients had lower baseline TCR diversity still. Baseline diversity in complete responders resembled that of newly diagnosed patients. With CD4+ cells, TCR diversity rose significantly by C4D1, but not with CD8+ cells.

Sequenced material: peripheral blood mononuclear cells (PBMCs), taken at baseline. The receptor's source is a human donor with classical Hodgkin lymphoma. This chain links TRBV7-8 with TRBJ2-1; D may match TRBD1 or TRBD2 (5 bases each). The CDR3 reads CASSSLGEGTYNEQFF. The CDR3 coding sequence is TGTGCCAGCAGCTCCCTCGGAGAGGGGACCTACAATGAGCAGTTCTTC.